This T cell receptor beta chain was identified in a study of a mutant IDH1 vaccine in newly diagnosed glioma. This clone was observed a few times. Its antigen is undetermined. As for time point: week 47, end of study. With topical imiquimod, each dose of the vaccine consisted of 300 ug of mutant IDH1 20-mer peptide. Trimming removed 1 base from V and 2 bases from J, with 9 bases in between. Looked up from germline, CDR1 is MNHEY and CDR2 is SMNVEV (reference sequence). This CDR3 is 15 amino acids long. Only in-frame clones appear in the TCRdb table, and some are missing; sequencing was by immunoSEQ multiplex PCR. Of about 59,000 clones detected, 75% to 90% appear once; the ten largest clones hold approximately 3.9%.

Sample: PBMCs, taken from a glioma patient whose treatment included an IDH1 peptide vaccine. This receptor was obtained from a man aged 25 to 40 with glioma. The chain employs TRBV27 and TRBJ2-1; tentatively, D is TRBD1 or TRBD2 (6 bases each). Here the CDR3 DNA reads TGTGCCAGCAGTTTATGGGGGGCACCCTACAATGAGCAGTTCTTC. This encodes CASSLWGAPYNEQFF.